What follows are 5 T cell receptor beta chains derived from one specimen sequenced in a study of early T cells in non-severe SARS-CoV-2 infection. One entry per CDR3 protein, called by TCRdb with MiXCR from the 5' RACE reads. This table has 46,000 or so distinct CDR3 sequences, 13% appearing once. The specimen sequenced was whole blood. The source of these receptors is an adult who was a healthcare worker with PCR-confirmed SARS-CoV-2 infection or an uninfected control (not recorded which).

This clonotype appeared a few times. The chain employs TRBV9 and TRBJ1-5; D might be TRBD1 (6 bases). Germline assignment: CDR1 SGDLS and CDR2 YYNGEE. This CDR3 contains 15 residues. The V gene lost 4 bases and the J gene lost 4 bases, with 15 bases spanning the gap. DNA for the CDR3: TGTGCCAGCAGCCAGGGAGGGGGTACGAATCAGCCCCAGCATTTT. Translating it yields CASSQGGGTNQPQHF.

V and J are TRBV5-1 and TRBJ2-3; tentatively, D is TRBD2 (6 bases). V lost 3 bases and J 3 bases, leaving 14 bases between the germline ends. The CDR3 runs 15 residues. Per germline, CDR1 SGHRS and CDR2 YFSETQ. The CDR3 here is CASSSPGVETDTQYF. CDR3 nucleotide sequence: TGCGCCAGCAGCTCTCCGGGGGTCGAGACAGATACGCAGTATTTT. Together with reference TRBV5-1 and TRBJ2-3, the CDR3 gives the full variable domain: KAGVTQTPRYLIKTRGQQVTLSCSPISGHRSVSWYQQTPGQGLQFLFEYFSETQRNKGNFPGRFSGRQFSNSRSEMNVSTLELGDSALYLCASSSPGVETDTQYFGPGTRLTVL.

This clonotype appeared a few times. The chain couples TRBV20-1 to TRBJ1-5, with D hard to call. V lost 2 bases and J lost 3, with 11 bases in between. The germline gives CDR1 DFQATT, CDR2 SNEGSKA (reference sequence). This CDR3 spans 14 amino acids. In DNA form, the CDR3 reads TGCAGTGCTAGACCTGGCGGATTCAATCAGCCCCAGCATTTT. Translated, it gives CSARPGGFNQPQHF.

This clonotype showed up many times. This chain uses TRBV9 with TRBJ1-1, with TRBD1 as a possible D gene (5 bases). V lost 0 bases and J lost 4, with 16 bases in between. The CDR3 runs 16 residues. Germline loops: CDR1 SGDLS, CDR2 YYNGEE. This CDR3 reads CASSVGISGGTTEAFF. CDR3 bases: TGTGCCAGCAGCGTAGGTATTTCTGGTGGGACCACTGAAGCTTTCTTT.

The chain uses TRBV6-2 or TRBV6-3 and TRBJ2-1, with a tentative D call TRBD1 (6 bases). CDR3 length: 14 amino acids. Deletions cut 3 bases from V and 4 bases from J, with 10 bases between. CDR1 is MNHEY, CDR2 SVGEGT, per germline. As DNA, the CDR3 is TGTGCCAGCAGTTATGGGGGCGAGTACAATGAGCAGTTCTTC. It translates to CASSYGGEYNEQFF.